The rows below give T cell receptor beta chains drawn from one sample of a study of blood T cell repertoires in COVID-19. The repertoire was sequenced with immunoSEQ multiplex PCR; TCRdb's copy has only in-frame clones and lacks some. The repertoire has 120,000 or so clones, about 79% of them found once; the top ten carry 16%. The sample comprised peripheral blood. Receptors were obtained from a woman in her 50s with acute or convalescent COVID-19. CDR3s include the opening cysteine and the closing phenylalanine or tryptophan. A D gene is named only where the DNA matches it firmly. Size values are once, few and many counts, or a class for expanded clones, and some rows have none.

d_gene	abundance	v_gene	j_gene	CDR3nt	CDR3aa
TRBD1	-	TRBV7-3	TRBJ2-3	TGTGCCAGCAGCTTAACTTGGACAGGGTCGAGGAGTACAGATACGCAGTATTTT	CASSLTWTGSRSTDTQYF
-	-	TRBV19	TRBJ1-1	TGTGCCAGTAGTTCCCTAATCGGCACTGAAGCTTTCTTT	CASSSLIGTEAFF
-	-	TRBV9	TRBJ2-3	TGTGCCAGCAGCGGAGATCTCAGCACAGATACGCAGTATTTT	CASSGDLSTDTQYF
-	once	TRBV5-5	TRBJ1-1	TGTGCCAGCAGTATGGGGCCGGGGGTTATTAATGAAGCTTTCTTT	CASSMGPGVINEAFF
-	-	TRBV5-1	TRBJ1-1	TGCGCCAGCAGCTCCGGGGGGACTCGAGAAGCTTTCTTT	CASSSGGTREAFF
-	-	TRBV5-1	TRBJ1-1	TGCGCCAGCAGCACTACGGGACAGAACACTGAAGCTTTCTTT	CASSTTGQNTEAFF
TRBD1	-	TRBV18	TRBJ2-3	TGTGCCAGCTCACCGGTGTTAATCGGGACAGGTCTTGGCACAGATACGCAGTATTTT	CASSPVLIGTGLGTDTQYF
-	-	TRBV5-4	TRBJ1-1	TGTGCCAGCAGCTTGGCGGGACTATTCGAGGGAGCTTTCTTT	CASSLAGLFEGAFF
-	-	TRBV28	TRBJ1-1	TGTGCCAGCAGTTTATTGTCGTCTTGGGGACTCATATCGAACACTGAAGCTTTCTTT	CASSLLSSWGLISNTEAFF
TRBD1	-	TRBV5-1	TRBJ1-6	TGCGCCAGCAGCCGGGACAGGGTGTCCTCACCCCTCCACTTT	CASSRDRVSSPLHF
-	once	TRBV5-1	TRBJ2-2	TGCGCCAGCAGCTTGGAAGGGGGGGCCAACACCGGGGAGCTGTTTTTT	CASSLEGGANTGELFF
TRBD1	-	TRBV3-1/TRBV3-2	TRBJ2-3	TGTGCCAGCAGAGGACAGGGTAGGACAGATACGCAGTATTTT	CASRGQGRTDTQYF
TRBD1	few	TRBV18	TRBJ2-7	TGTGCCAGCTCACCACTGGGACAGGGAAGCTACGAGCAGTACTTC	CASSPLGQGSYEQYF
-	-	TRBV5-1	TRBJ1-6	TGCGCCAGCAGCCCCGACAGGCTTAGTAATTCACCCCTCCACTTT	CASSPDRLSNSPLHF
TRBD1	-	TRBV2	TRBJ1-1	TGTGCCAGCAGTGAAAGGACAGGCTTGAACACTGAAGCTTTCTTT	CASSERTGLNTEAFF
-	-	TRBV19	TRBJ1-3	TGTGCCAGTAGTAAGAGGACAGCTGCCGTCTCTGGAAACACCATATATTTT	CASSKRTAAVSGNTIYF
TRBD1	-	TRBV5-1	TRBJ1-4	TGCGCCAGCAGCCCGGGACAGGGAATCGAAAAACTGTTTTTT	CASSPGQGIEKLFF
TRBD1	-	TRBV3-1/TRBV3-2	TRBJ1-2	TGTGCCAGCTACTCAGGGGGCCATGGCTACACCTTC	CASYSGGHGYTF
TRBD1	-	TRBV19	TRBJ1-2	TGTGCCAGTAGTATGACAGGGCCATCTCATGGCTACACCTTC	CASSMTGPSHGYTF
TRBD1	once	TRBV9	TRBJ2-7	TGTGCCAGCAGCGTAGCGGGACAGGTCCCCTACGAGCAGTACTTC	CASSVAGQVPYEQYF
TRBD1	-	TRBV14	TRBJ1-2	TGTGCCAGCAGCCGGGCGGGACAGGGGTCTTTTGGCTACACCTTC	CASSRAGQGSFGYTF
-	few	TRBV19	TRBJ1-2	TGTGCCAGTAGACAGGACAGAGCTAACTATGGCTACACCTTC	CASRQDRANYGYTF
TRBD2	-	TRBV27	TRBJ2-7	TGTGCCAGCAGTTTCACGGGACTAGCGGGTCACTACGAGCAGTACTTC	CASSFTGLAGHYEQYF
TRBD2	-	TRBV11-2	TRBJ2-3	TGTGCCAGCAGTTCCCCCGGGACGCCGATCGTTGGGACTAGCGGGGGGGACCCCACAGATACGCAGTATTTT	CASSSPGTPIVGTSGGDPTDTQYF
-	once	TRBV4-2	TRBJ1-1	TGTGCCAGCAGCCGGGGGGGAGGCGGGTTCGCTGAAGCTTTCTTT	CASSRGGGGFAEAFF
-	-	TRBV7-2	TRBJ2-3	TGTGCCAGCAGCTTAGCAGTACCAGTAAGCACAGATACGCAGTATTTT	CASSLAVPVSTDTQYF
-	-	TRBV2	TRBJ2-7	TGTGCCAGCAGTGAAAGGGGCCCTAGCTCCTACGAGCAGTACTTC	CASSERGPSSYEQYF
-	-	TRBV7-9	TRBJ1-4	TGTGCCAGCAGCTTACAGGGTAATGAAAAACTGTTTTTT	CASSLQGNEKLFF
-	-	TRBV3-1/TRBV3-2	TRBJ2-1	TGTGCCAGCAGCCATTCAACCGGGGGGCAGTTCTTC	CASSHSTGGQFF
TRBD1	-	TRBV18	TRBJ2-3	TGTGCCAGCTCAGGCACGGGACAGGGCGCAGATACGCAGTATTTT	CASSGTGQGADTQYF
TRBD2	-	TRBV5-1	TRBJ2-3	TGCGCCAGCAGCTTGGCTACCGGACTAGCGGGGGTGGCGGATACGCAGTATTTT	CASSLATGLAGVADTQYF
-	-	TRBV27	TRBJ1-6	TGTGCCAGCAGTCGACGTACAGGGTCCTATTCACCCCTCCACTTT	CASSRRTGSYSPLHF
TRBD1	-	TRBV6-1	TRBJ1-6	TGTGCCAGCAGTGAACGACAGGGAGATTCACCCCTCCACTTT	CASSERQGDSPLHF
TRBD1	once	TRBV2	TRBJ1-2	TGTGCCAGCAGTCGACAGGGGAGTGATGGCTACACCTTC	CASSRQGSDGYTF
-	-	TRBV7-2	TRBJ1-2	TGTGCCAGCAGCGAACTCTGGGGGGTGAGTGGCTACACCTTC	CASSELWGVSGYTF
-	-	TRBV19	TRBJ1-1	TGTGCCAGTAGCCCAGAAACCCTGGCTGAAGCTTTCTTT	CASSPETLAEAFF
-	few	TRBV6-1	TRBJ1-5	TGTGCCAGCAGTGACCAGGGATGGTATCAGCCCCAGCATTTT	CASSDQGWYQPQHF
TRBD1	many	TRBV9	TRBJ2-1	TGTGCCAGCAGCAAACCTGGACAGGGATGGCAGTTCTTC	CASSKPGQGWQFF
-	-	TRBV27	TRBJ2-7	TGTGCCAGCAGTATAATAGGAGGAGAGCAGTACTTC	CASSIIGGEQYF
-	-	TRBV30	TRBJ2-3	TGTGCCTGGAGAGGCCCCGTAGGGCAGGGGACAGATACGCAGTATTTT	CAWRGPVGQGTDTQYF
-	-	TRBV7-8	TRBJ2-7	TGTGCCAGCAGCTTACCCGACAGATCCTACGAGCAGTACTTC	CASSLPDRSYEQYF
TRBD1	-	TRBV9	TRBJ1-1	TGTGCCAGCAGCGCAGCAGGGGGCGCAACTGAAGCTTTCTTT	CASSAAGGATEAFF
-	-	TRBV5-1	TRBJ2-3	TGCGCCAGCACCCTTTCCGGGGGGCAGAGCACAGATACGCAGTATTTT	CASTLSGGQSTDTQYF
TRBD1	-	TRBV27	TRBJ2-2	TGTGCCAGCAGTTTATCGTGGACAGGGTGGTCCGGGGAGCTGTTTTTT	CASSLSWTGWSGELFF
TRBD1	-	TRBV18	TRBJ1-4	TGTGCCAGCTCACCACCGACGGGACAGGGGGATGAAAAACTGTTTTTT	CASSPPTGQGDEKLFF
TRBD1	-	TRBV6-5	TRBJ1-3	TGTGCCAGCAGGGCGGGACAGGCCTATGGAAACACCATATATTTT	CASRAGQAYGNTIYF
-	few	TRBV19	TRBJ1-1	TGTGCCAGTAGGAGGGATGGACGTATGAACACTGAAGCTTTCTTT	CASRRDGRMNTEAFF
TRBD1	-	TRBV11-2	TRBJ1-4	TGTGCCAGCAGCCGCCCCGGGACAGGAGGTGAAAAACTGTTTTTT	CASSRPGTGGEKLFF
TRBD1	-	TRBV4-1	TRBJ2-7	TGCGCCAGCAGCCAAGAGGCGGGGACAGGGGGCTACGAGCAGTACTTC	CASSQEAGTGGYEQYF